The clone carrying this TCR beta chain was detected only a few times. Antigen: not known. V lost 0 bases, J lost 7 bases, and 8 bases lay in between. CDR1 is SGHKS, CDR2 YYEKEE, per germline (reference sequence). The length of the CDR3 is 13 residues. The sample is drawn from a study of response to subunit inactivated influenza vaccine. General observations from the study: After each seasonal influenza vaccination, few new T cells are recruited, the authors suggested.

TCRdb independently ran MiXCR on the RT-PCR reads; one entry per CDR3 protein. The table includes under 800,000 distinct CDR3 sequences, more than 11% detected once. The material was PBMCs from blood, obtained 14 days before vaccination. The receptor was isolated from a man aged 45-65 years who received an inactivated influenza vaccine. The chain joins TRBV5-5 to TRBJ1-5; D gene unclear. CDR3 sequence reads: CASSLARGQPQHF. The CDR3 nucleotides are TGTGCCAGCAGCTTGGCCCGGGGACAGCCCCAGCATTTT.